Detailed here is one T cell receptor beta chain. The antigen remains unidentified. Germline V gene lookup returns CDR1 SNHLY and CDR2 FYNNEI. This CDR3 contains 11 residues. The ends were cut back, 8 bases at V and 2 bases at J, with 7 bases in the middle. The data stem from a study of persistence of HIV-infected CD4 T cells. Study-wide results and caveats: Degenerate expanded CDR3beta sequences were enriched among CMV- and Gag-responding cells. Rare CMV-responding cells carrying HIV-1 proviruses were not analyzed separately for TCR.

This was the immunoSEQ version 4 assay in survey mode. TCRdb's table, derived via immunoSEQ multiplex PCR, lists solely in-frame clones and lacks some. Among under 15,000 clones, about three quarters were seen once, and the ten largest hold roughly 17%. Cells were stimulated with CMV-infected fibroblast lysates at approximately 10 ug/mL. Sorting selected CD4+ T cells upregulating both CD40 ligand and CD69. For at least 4 years, plasma HIV-1 RNA was undetectable (<50 copies/mL). CD8-depleted PBMCs were stimulated around 17 hours with anti-CD28/CD49d costimulation, CD40-blocking antibody and enfuvirtide.

Sample: CD4+ T cells sorted from PBMCs after roughly 18-hour stimulation, taken from a patient who received antiretroviral therapy. V usage is TRBV2 and J usage is TRBJ2-7; D not resolved. The sequence was obtained from an adult man with HIV who was CMV-seropositive. The DNA of the CDR3 is TGTGCCAGCGACACCGCCTACGAGCAGTACTTC. It specifies CASDTAYEQYF.